The 24 T cell receptor beta chains given below trace back to one sample, sequenced in a study of regulatory T cells in long-lasting Graves disease. Stated time point: persistent/refractory GD, antithyroid drugs over 5 years with positive TRAb. Construction of the TCR library relied on RNA isolated from PBMCs. Sequencing libraries for TCR beta were prepared with iRepertoire HTBI primers and Arm-PCR of CDR3 regions. A single record per CDR3 protein comes from TCRdb applying MiXCR to the multiplex PCR reads. The table includes roughly 400,000 distinct CDR3 sequences, 21% detected once. Source: peripheral blood mononuclear cells (PBMCs), taken when the disease was refractory, from a patient treated with antithyroid drugs. These receptors were taken from a female donor with Graves disease.

CDR3 nucleotides: TGCGCCAGCAGCTCCGGGGAGGCTCTCCAAGAGACCCAGTACTTC. As protein: CASSSGEALQETQYF. The rearrangement links TRBV5-1 to TRBJ2-5, with TRBD2 as a possible D gene (6 bases). Germline V lookup: CDR1 SGHRS, CDR2 YFSETQ. V was clipped by 3 bases and J by 1 base, with 13 bases between them. The CDR3 has 15 amino acids.

The sample holds many counts of this clonotype. The chain recombines TRBV6-1 with TRBJ2-4, with D perhaps TRBD1 (6 bases). Deletions cut 7 bases from V and 2 bases from J, with 15 bases between. CDR3 size: 15 residues. Germline CDR1 and CDR2: MNHNS and SASEGT. The CDR3 sequence: CASIVGGRTKNIQYF. In DNA, the CDR3 is TGTGCCAGCATCGTAGGGGGTAGGACCAAAAACATTCAGTACTTC.

This clonotype was seen a few times. The chain recombines TRBV25-1 with TRBJ1-1; D remains ambiguous. The V end was cut by 1 base, the J end by 6 bases, with 12 bases between. Per the germline V gene, CDR1 is MGHDK and CDR2 is SYGVNS. The CDR3 has 14 amino acids. CDR3 amino acids: CASSESRVSAEAFF. CDR3 sequence (DNA): TGTGCCAGCAGTGAATCGAGGGTGAGTGCTGAAGCTTTCTTT.

This clonotype has only a few counts. CDR3 sequence reads: CASSLIRTGSREQYF. In DNA, the CDR3 is TGTGCCAGCAGCTTGATCCGGACAGGTTCTCGCGAGCAGTACTTC. This sequence joins TRBV11-2 and TRBJ2-7, with 7 bases that match TRBD1. V dropped 3 bases and J dropped 6; count of bases not matched to a gene: 11. Germline V CDR1 and CDR2: SGHAT, FQNNGV. The CDR3 is 15 amino acids.

This clonotype was seen only a few times. The chain couples TRBV3-1 to TRBJ2-2, with D possibly called TRBD1 or TRBD2 (5 bases each). Trimming shortened V by 1 base and J by 2 bases, and 14 bases separated the two germline ends. This CDR3 comprises 17 residues. Per germline, CDR1 LGHDT and CDR2 YNNKEL (reference sequence). This CDR3 is CASSQVPGTDNTGELFF. The CDR3 bases are TGTGCCAGCAGCCAAGTTCCAGGGACGGATAACACCGGGGAGCTGTTTTTT.

In its sample, this clonotype was seen many times. The rearrangement links TRBV6-1 to TRBJ1-5; D is perhaps TRBD1 (5 bases). CDR1 and CDR2 from the germline V gene are MNHNS and SASEGT. This CDR3 comprises 13 residues. V gave up 6 bases and J gave up 6 bases, with 12 bases separating them. The CDR3: CASRGTSGQPQHF. DNA of the CDR3: TGTGCCAGCAGGGGGACTTCGGGTCAGCCCCAGCATTTT.

The sample holds a few counts of this clonotype. The chain carries TRBV5-4 and TRBJ2-5; 12 positions agree with TRBD1. The CDR3 extends over 14 amino acids. J gave up 5 bases and V 5 bases, and 4 bases lay outside the gene matches. Germline CDR1 and CDR2: SGHNT and YYREEE (reference sequence). In DNA form, the CDR3 reads TGTGCCAGCAGGGGACAGGGGGCGATGGAGACCCAGTACTTC. Translation gives CASRGQGAMETQYF.

CDR3 in DNA: TGTGCCAGCAGTCTTAAACAAGGGCAGGAACTTAATGAAAAACTGTTTTTT. This codes for CASSLKQGQELNEKLFF. V usage is TRBV2 and J usage is TRBJ1-4; D is unclear. Trimming removed 5 bases at V and 4 bases at J, with 20 bases between. Germline lookup yields CDR1 SNHLY and CDR2 FYNNEI. The CDR3 totals 17 residues.

This clonotype occurred many times. The chain links TRBV28 to TRBJ1-6; D is perhaps TRBD1 (5 bases). The CDR3 consists of 18 residues. Germline lookup yields CDR1 MDHEN and CDR2 SYDVKM. Trimming removed 3 bases from V and 8 bases from J, with 23 bases in between. This chain's CDR3 is CASSLYPPARVIYSPLHF. In nucleotides, the CDR3 is TGTGCCAGCAGTTTGTACCCCCCCGCCAGGGTCATTTATTCACCCCTCCACTTT. Filled out from reference TRBV28 and TRBJ1-6, the complete variable domain reads DVKVTQSSRYLVKRTGEKVFLECVQDMDHENMFWYRQDPGLGLRLIYFSYDVKMKEKGDIPEGYSVSREKKERFSLILESASTNQTSMYLCASSLYPPARVIYSPLHFGNGTRLTVT.

Only a few counts were recorded for this clonotype. The chain links TRBV7-3 to TRBJ2-7; 8 bases are shared with TRBD1. With 7 bases clipped from V and 2 bases from J, the junction kept 10 bases outside the gene matches. Germline-derived CDR1 and CDR2 are SGHTA and FQGTGA. This CDR3 is built from 15 residues. CDR3 nucleotide sequence: TGTGCCAGCAAACAAGCAGGGGGCAGCCCCTACGAGCAGTACTTC. Amino acids: CASKQAGGSPYEQYF.

This clonotype was seen many times. The V call is TRBV12-3 or TRBV12-4, the J call TRBJ2-5, with D possibly being TRBD1 or TRBD2 (5 bases each). Trimming pared 5 bases from V and 3 bases from J, leaving 13 bases between. The CDR3 sequence is 14 residues long. CDR3 sequence (DNA): TGTGCCAGCAGTCCCGGGACGGTTAAAGAGACCCAGTACTTC. Translating gives CASSPGTVKETQYF.

The genes are TRBV27 and TRBJ2-4; 7 positions agree with TRBD2. This CDR3 is 17 amino acids long. The V and J ends lost 8 bases and 0 bases, in that order; junction bases with no gene match: 13. The germline CDR1 and CDR2 sequences are MNHEY and SMNVEV (reference sequence). In DNA form, the CDR3 reads TGTGCCAGCCCATGGGCTAGCGGACCACTAGCCAAAAACATTCAGTACTTC. Translated, it gives CASPWASGPLAKNIQYF.

This clonotype was seen at least ten times. V and J are TRBV5-5 and TRBJ1-4, with a tentative D call TRBD1 (5 bases). Germline V gene sequence: CDR1 SGHKS, CDR2 YYEKEE (reference sequence). The CDR3 sequence is 16 residues long. V lost 2 bases and J lost 0, with 11 bases in between. The CDR3 protein is CASSFGRVATNEKLFF. The CDR3 DNA sequence: TGTGCCAGCAGCTTCGGCAGGGTTGCAACTAATGAAAAACTGTTTTTT.

This chain joins TRBV28 and TRBJ1-3; TRBD1 agrees at 9 bases. The J segment lost 2 bases and the V segment lost 6 bases, leaving 5 bases of the junction unmatched. The CDR3 has 15 residues. In germline, CDR1 is MDHEN, CDR2 SYDVKM. The chain's CDR3 is CASRLQGATGNTIYF. CDR3 nucleotide sequence: TGTGCCAGCAGACTACAGGGGGCCACTGGAAACACCATATATTTT.

The rearrangement joins TRBV20-1 to TRBJ1-2; a possible D gene is TRBD1 (5 bases). V was trimmed by 4 bases and J by 0 bases, leaving 21 bases between them. The CDR3 sequence is 17 residues long. Germline CDR1 DFQATT, CDR2 SNEGSKA (reference sequence). CDR3 in DNA: TGCAGTGCTACCCTCGAAGGGGAATTTGGGACTAACTATGGCTACACCTTC. Protein product: CSATLEGEFGTNYGYTF.

The chain combines TRBV20-1 with TRBJ2-7, with TRBD2 identical over 8 bases. The V gene end was trimmed by 6 bases and the J gene end by 4 bases; junction bases not matched to a gene: 8. Looked up from germline, CDR1 is DFQATT and CDR2 is SNEGSKA (reference sequence). The CDR3 extends over 13 amino acids. This CDR3 is CSAPGLVAYEQYF. In DNA form, the CDR3 reads TGCAGTGCACCGGGACTAGTGGCTTACGAGCAGTACTTC.

The V gene is TRBV3-1, the J gene TRBJ2-3, with D perhaps given as TRBD1 or TRBD2 (5 bases each). There are 14 residues in the CDR3. CDR1 is LGHDT, CDR2 YNNKEL, per germline (reference sequence). Trimming removed 5 bases from V and 6 bases from J, with 15 bases in between. CDR3 coding DNA: TGTGCCAGCAGCAATAGTCGACGGGGCGATACGCAGTATTTT. Translated: CASSNSRRGDTQYF.

The CDR3 DNA sequence: TGTGCCAGCAGCCGAGGGACAGGACCTGAAAAACTGTTTTTT. It specifies CASSRGTGPEKLFF. The rearrangement links TRBV7-9 to TRBJ1-4; 8 nucleotides match TRBD1. The germline gives CDR1 SEHNR, CDR2 FQNEAQ (reference sequence). The CDR3 consists of 14 residues. V shed 5 bases, J shed 7 bases, and the junction held 6 bases outside the gene matches.

The genes are TRBV14 and TRBJ2-2; D call uncertain. Trimming pared 4 bases from V and 6 bases from J, leaving 21 bases between. Germline assignment: CDR1 SGHDN and CDR2 FVKESK. The CDR3 extends over 17 amino acids. Written as DNA, the CDR3 is TGTGCCAGCAGCCTCGGTGGTGCCCGGATCATGGCCGGGGAGCTGTTTTTT. As protein: CASSLGGARIMAGELFF.

This clonotype was observed a handful of times. The chain links TRBV5-6 to TRBJ2-7, with D maybe TRBD2 (6 bases). The CDR3 spans 14 residues. Germline assignment: CDR1 SGHDT and CDR2 YYEEEE. Between the trimmed V and J ends, which lost 2 bases and 0 bases, there was a span of 9 bases. Here the CDR3 DNA reads TGTGCCAGCAGCTTTGGGAGGAGCTCCTACGAGCAGTACTTC. Protein: CASSFGRSSYEQYF.

This clonotype was counted ten times or more. The junction departs from germline at one end; a sequencing error may be responsible. The V gene is TRBV15, the J gene TRBJ2-6; D gene unclear. The CDR3 extends over 14 amino acids. Germline CDR1 reads LNHNV; CDR2 reads YYDKDF (reference sequence). This chain's CDR3 is CATTRGSGANVLTF. The CDR3 region has the DNA TGTGCCACCACCAGAGGTTCTGGGGCCAACGTCCTGACTTTC.

This clonotype was counted ten times or more. V gene TRBV7-9 combines with J gene TRBJ1-6; D not certain. CDR3 length: 14 amino acids. Trimming removed 5 bases at V and 9 bases at J, with 14 bases between. Germline loops: CDR1 SEHNR, CDR2 FQNEAQ (reference sequence). The DNA for the CDR3 is TGTGCCAGCAGCACGACCCTAGGGAGTTCACCCCTCCACTTT. As protein: CASSTTLGSSPLHF.

Points on this clonotype: Sequence at one end of the junction differs from germline and may be a read error. This rearrangement joins TRBV5-1 to TRBJ1-5; D perhaps matches TRBD1 (6 bases). This CDR3 contains 14 residues. Germline lookup yields CDR1 SGHRS and CDR2 YFSETQ. CDR3 protein: CASSPGQGNHPQHF. Written as DNA, the CDR3 is TGCGCCAGCAGCCCGGGACAAGGCAATCACCCCCAGCATTTT.

The chain employs TRBV20-1 and TRBJ1-4; the D is unclear. Germline V gene data show CDR1 as DFQATT and CDR2 as SNEGSKA (reference sequence). Trimming pared 3 bases from V and 7 bases from J, leaving 9 bases between. The CDR3 covers 12 residues. CDR3 region: CSASGVFEKLFF. The CDR3 DNA reads TGCAGTGCTAGCGGGGTGTTTGAAAAACTGTTTTTT.